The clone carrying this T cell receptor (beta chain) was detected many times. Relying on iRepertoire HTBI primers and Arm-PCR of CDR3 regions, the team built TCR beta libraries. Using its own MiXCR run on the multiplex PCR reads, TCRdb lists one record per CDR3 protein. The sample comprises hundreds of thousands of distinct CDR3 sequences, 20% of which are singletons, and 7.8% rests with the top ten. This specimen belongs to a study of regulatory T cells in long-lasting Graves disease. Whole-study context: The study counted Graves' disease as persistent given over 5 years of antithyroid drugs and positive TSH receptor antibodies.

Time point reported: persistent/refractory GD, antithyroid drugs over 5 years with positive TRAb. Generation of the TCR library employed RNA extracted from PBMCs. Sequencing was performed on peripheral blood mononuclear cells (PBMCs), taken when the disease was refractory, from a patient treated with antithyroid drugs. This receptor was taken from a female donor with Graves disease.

The CDR3 loop is CASRPRAGGGELFF. DNA of the CDR3: TGTGCCAGCAGACCGAGAGCGGGGGGTGGGGAGCTGTTTTTT. This chain uses TRBV12-3 or TRBV12-4 with TRBJ2-2; TRBD2 agrees at 9 bases. After removal of 6 bases from V and 8 bases from J, the junction contained 7 bases not matched to a gene. This CDR3 has 14 residues.